This T cell receptor beta chain was sequenced during a study of shared clonotypes between healthy human individuals. Study results and limitations: In a handful of donors, around 5% of naive CD4 clonotypes appeared in common.

The donors were adults (healthy and HIV-negative) with no recent acute infections or vaccinations. TCRdb's table, derived via immunoSEQ multiplex PCR, lists solely in-frame clones and lacks some. The sample includes approximately 710,000 clones, 90% of them seen just once. With regard to this clone: What it binds is not known.

Germline V lookup: CDR1 MDHEN, CDR2 SYDVKM. The CDR3 loop spans 16 amino acids. The J segment lost 3 bases and the V segment lost 5 bases, leaving 9 bases of the junction unmatched. Sequencing used memory CD8+ T cells from PBMCs. As to subset: CD45RO+ cells pooled with CCR7-negative TemRA cells. The chain combines TRBV28 with TRBJ2-7; TRBD2 agrees at 11 bases. The clonotype was recovered from a man aged 18 to 29 in good health. Some clones in this sample may be carry-over from other donors' samples. The CDR3 protein is CASSRPLAGEGYEQYF. CDR3 DNA sequence: TGTGCCAGCAGTCGGCCACTAGCGGGAGAAGGCTACGAGCAGTACTTC.